The entry that follows covers one T cell receptor beta chain sequence. Its antigen is unknown. The PCR ran on 60 Vbeta and 13 Jbeta primers. Sequenced by immunoSEQ multiplex PCR; TCRdb stores in-frame clones only, minus some. The sample includes 97,000 or so clones, approximately 70% of them seen just once. This entry comes from a study of cytomegalovirus exposure and HLA in healthy donors. Study findings and constraints: The study designated 150 to 200 TCR beta chains cytomegalovirus-associated. In a later analysis, CMV-associated beta chains were mostly HLA-associated, it appeared. Most TCR sequences showed up rarely, but some public TCRs showed up in many donors.

The CDR3 totals 17 residues. In germline, CDR1 is SGHTA, CDR2 FQGTGA. V shed 0 bases and J 6 bases; nucleotides not matched to a gene: 10. This chain connects TRBV7-3 to TRBJ2-3, with 9 bases identical to TRBD2. The material sequenced was PBMCs. The sequence was collected from a man aged 45-60 years in good health and CMV-seronegative. The CDR3 sequence is CASSLTAGSGGRDTQYF. The DNA for the CDR3 is TGTGCCAGCAGCTTAACGGCGGGAAGCGGGGGGCGGGATACGCAGTATTTT.